This TCR beta chain was identified in a study of cytotoxic CD8 clonotypes in ibrutinib-treated CLL. The V and J ends lost 2 bases and 2 bases respectively, with 9 bases between them. This CDR3 spans 14 amino acids. Looked up from germline, CDR1 is SGHTA and CDR2 is FQGTGA. Using immunoSEQ multiplex PCR, the repertoire was profiled, and TCRdb retains in-frame clones only, with some absent. The sample yields over 120,000 clones, 70% to 80% seen once. The TCR originated in a human donor with chronic lymphocytic leukemia. The starting material was PBMCs, obtained after 24 months of ibrutinib treatment. The chain joins TRBV7-3 to TRBJ1-2; tentatively, D is TRBD1 (6 bases). CDR3 sequence (DNA): TGTGCCAGCAGCTTATTAGGGGGAAACTATGGCTACACCTTC. As protein: CASSLLGGNYGYTF.